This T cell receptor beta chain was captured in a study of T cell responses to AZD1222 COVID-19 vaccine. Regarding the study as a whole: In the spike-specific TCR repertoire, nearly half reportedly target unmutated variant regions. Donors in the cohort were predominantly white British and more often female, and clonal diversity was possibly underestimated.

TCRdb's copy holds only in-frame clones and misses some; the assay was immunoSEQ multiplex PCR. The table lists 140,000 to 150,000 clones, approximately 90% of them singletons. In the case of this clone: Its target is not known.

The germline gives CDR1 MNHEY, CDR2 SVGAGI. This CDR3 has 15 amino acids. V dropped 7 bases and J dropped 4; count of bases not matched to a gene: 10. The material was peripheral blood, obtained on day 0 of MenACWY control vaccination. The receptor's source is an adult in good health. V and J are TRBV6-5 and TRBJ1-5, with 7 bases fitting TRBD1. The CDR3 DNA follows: TGTGCCAGCATCCCCGAGGGGGCACGGAATCAGCCCCAGCATTTT. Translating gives CASIPEGARNQPQHF.